Following are 27 T cell receptor beta chains from one sample sequenced in a study of naive and memory T cell subsets. Study results and caveats: A few larger clonotypes appeared in naive repertoires, especially CD8, possibly memory cells re-expressing CD45RA.

No cognate antigen is known for these TCRs. An equimolar mix of two oligonucleotides served as the beta constant-region primer for TRBC1 and TRBC2. Four rounds of PCR amplified the ligated cDNA using nested alpha and beta constant-region primers plus SP2. In TCRdb, the UMI-ligation and nested PCR reads were re-called with MiXCR into one record per CDR3 protein. This table has about 150,000 distinct CDR3 sequences, over 20% appearing once. Sequencing was done on a sample of naive CD4+ T cells from blood. Receptor source: a human donor in good health.

The rearrangement uses TRBV7-2 and TRBJ2-1, with 9 bases lining up with TRBD2. The CDR3 extends over 14 amino acids. Germline V gene sequence: CDR1 SGHTA, CDR2 FQGNSA. Trimming removed 11 bases from V and 8 bases from J; junction bases left unmatched: 13. CDR3 coding DNA: TGTGCCGGGAGTATAGCGGGGGCTGGGGATGAGCAGTTCTTC. This encodes CAGSIAGAGDEQFF.

To note about this clonotype: This may stem from a read error, because a much larger clone lies one nucleotide away. This rearrangement joins TRBV20-1 to TRBJ2-7; D unclear. V was shortened by 1 base and J by 3 bases, with 4 bases between the two germline ends. There are 11 residues in the CDR3. Germline-derived CDR1 and CDR2 are DFQATT and SNEGSKA (reference sequence). The CDR3 sequence: CSARAGYEQYF. The CDR3 coding sequence is TGCAGTGCTAGAGCGGGCTACGAGCAGTACTTC.

The rearrangement uses TRBV28 and TRBJ2-3; possibly TRBD1 for D (7 bases). Germline V gene data show CDR1 as MDHEN and CDR2 as SYDVKM. This CDR3 is built from 13 residues. Trimming took 6 bases from V and 3 from J, leaving 10 bases between them. This chain's CDR3 is CASRPGGTDTQYF. CDR3 DNA: TGTGCCAGCAGGCCAGGGGGGACAGATACGCAGTATTTT. The complete variable domain, with remaining parts taken from reference TRBV28 and TRBJ2-3, reads DVKVTQSSRYLVKRTGEKVFLECVQDMDHENMFWYRQDPGLGLRLIYFSYDVKMKEKGDIPEGYSVSREKKERFSLILESASTNQTSMYLCASRPGGTDTQYFGPGTRLTVL.

This rearrangement joins TRBV15 to TRBJ2-7; D unresolved. The CDR3 has 13 amino acids. Germline assignment: CDR1 LNHNV and CDR2 YYDKDF (reference sequence). The germline V and J ends were trimmed by 5 bases and 7 bases, with 15 bases remaining between them. CDR3 sequence reads: CATSLHRVGEQYF. CDR3 nucleotides: TGTGCCACCAGCCTTCACCGAGTGGGAGAGCAGTACTTC. The full variable domain, with the rest looked up from reference TRBV15 and TRBJ2-7, is DAMVIQNPRYQVTQFGKPVTLSCSQTLNHNVMYWYQQKSSQAPKLLFHYYDKDFNNEADTPDNFQSRRPNTSFCFLDIRSPGLGDTAMYLCATSLHRVGEQYFGPGTRLTVT.

The gene calls are TRBV9 and TRBJ1-5; D possibly corresponds to TRBD1 (5 bases). This CDR3 region has 13 residues. Germline-derived CDR1 and CDR2 are SGDLS and YYNGEE. Trimming removed 0 bases at V and 9 bases at J, with 10 bases between. The CDR3 sequence is CASSVGGGWPQHF. The CDR3 region has the DNA TGTGCCAGCAGCGTAGGGGGGGGGTGGCCCCAGCATTTT.

V is TRBV3-1 and J is TRBJ2-5, with 9 bases matching TRBD2. This CDR3 region has 14 residues. Germline V gene sequence: CDR1 LGHDT, CDR2 YNNKEL (reference sequence). V was pared by 8 bases and J by 7 bases, with 11 bases of the junction left unmatched. The CDR3 coding sequence is TGTGCCAGCGCCGCCCCAGCGGGAGGATTGACCCAGTACTTC. Translation gives CASAAPAGGLTQYF.

In its sample, this clonotype was seen many times. CDR3 in amino acids: CSALLLAEQYF. For the CDR3, the DNA is TGCAGTGCCCTGCTGCTAGCGGAGCAGTACTTC. The V call is TRBV20-1, the J call TRBJ2-7, with a weak D call TRBD2 (6 bases). The CDR3 covers 11 residues. Trimming removed 6 bases at V and 7 bases at J, with 13 bases between. Germline assignment: CDR1 DFQATT and CDR2 SNEGSKA (reference sequence).

The DNA for the CDR3 is TGCAGCGTTGAAACCGGCTATGGCTACACCTTC. Translation gives CSVETGYGYTF. The chain carries TRBV29-1 and TRBJ1-2; D gene uncertain. Germline CDR1 is SQVTM and CDR2 is ANQGSEA. The CDR3 consists of 11 residues. The ends were cut back, 2 bases at V and 4 bases at J, with 5 bases in the middle.

This clonotype has a handful of counts. The V call is TRBV5-1, the J call TRBJ2-5, with 10 bases aligning to TRBD1. CDR1 SGHRS and CDR2 YFSETQ come from the germline V gene. V lost 0 bases and J lost 2; bases outside the gene matches: 7. This CDR3 contains 17 residues. The CDR3 DNA sequence: TGCGCCAGCAGCTTGGAACACCGGGACAGGGGACAAGAGACCCAGTACTTC. Translating it yields CASSLEHRDRGQETQYF. Full variable domain (outside the CDR3, taken from reference TRBV5-1 and TRBJ2-5): KAGVTQTPRYLIKTRGQQVTLSCSPISGHRSVSWYQQTPGQGLQFLFEYFSETQRNKGNFPGRFSGRQFSNSRSEMNVSTLELGDSALYLCASSLEHRDRGQETQYFGPGTRLLVL.

This clonotype was seen a few times. The chain combines TRBV10-1 with TRBJ2-7; possibly TRBD1 for D (6 bases). Germline V gene sequence: CDR1 WNHNN, CDR2 SYGVQD (reference sequence). The CDR3 runs to 15 residues. V lost 0 bases and J lost 1, with 10 bases in between. The CDR3 DNA reads TGCGCCAGCAGTGAGTCTACAGGGAGATCCTACGAGCAGTACTTC. Translated: CASSESTGRSYEQYF.

This chain links TRBV4-2 with TRBJ2-7; perhaps TRBD1 as D (6 bases). Trimming took 3 bases from V and 3 from J, leaving 12 bases between them. This CDR3 is 14 amino acids long. Germline assignment: CDR1 LGHNA and CDR2 YNFKEQ. The CDR3 sequence: CASSQTKDSYEQYF. The DNA for the CDR3 is TGTGCCAGCAGCCAGACGAAGGACAGCTACGAGCAGTACTTC.

This sequence joins TRBV11-2 and TRBJ1-4; D not resolved. Trimming cost V 5 bases and J 3 bases, with 4 bases left between them. The CDR3 length is 12 residues. The germline V gene encodes CDR1 SGHAT and CDR2 FQNNGV. This CDR3 is CASSRPNEKLFF. CDR3 bases: TGTGCCAGCAGCCGCCCTAATGAAAAACTGTTTTTT.

This clonotype came up a few times. This rearrangement joins TRBV28 to TRBJ2-1; the match to TRBD2 covers 10 bases. With 5 bases clipped from V and 2 bases from J, the junction kept 6 bases outside the gene matches. The germline CDR1 and CDR2 sequences are MDHEN and SYDVKM. This CDR3 has 16 residues. The CDR3 nucleotides read TGTGCCAGCAGTCACCCACTAGCGGGAACCTACAATGAGCAGTTCTTC. Translating gives CASSHPLAGTYNEQFF.

This clonotype was seen repeatedly, ten times or more. The rearrangement uses TRBV7-3 and TRBJ2-3; no definite D call. The length of the CDR3 is 15 residues. The V and J ends lost 1 base and 0 bases respectively, with 8 bases between them. The V gene's germline CDR1 is SGHTA and CDR2 FQGTGA. The CDR3 DNA follows: TGTGCCAGCAGCTTAAGGCTAACTAGCACAGATACGCAGTATTTT. Encoded protein: CASSLRLTSTDTQYF.

V usage is TRBV9 and J usage is TRBJ2-7, with D hard to call. Trimming shortened V by 1 base and J by 5 bases, and 13 bases separated the two germline ends. This CDR3 is built from 14 residues. The germline gives CDR1 SGDLS, CDR2 YYNGEE. CDR3 in DNA: TGTGCCAGCAGCGTATTCGGTCGACCTGACGAGCAGTACTTC. Translating gives CASSVFGRPDEQYF.

The genes are TRBV28 and TRBJ2-1; D not certain. V lost 3 bases and J lost 10, with 10 bases in between. The CDR3 consists of 12 residues. Per the germline V gene, CDR1 is MDHEN and CDR2 is SYDVKM. The CDR3 loop reads CASSFRITEQFF. The CDR3 nucleotides read TGTGCCAGCAGTTTTAGGATTACCGAGCAGTTCTTC.

The J gene is TRBJ2-1, the V gene TRBV12-3 or TRBV12-4; no clear D. V lost 6 bases to trimming and J lost 6 bases, with 18 bases between them. CDR3 length: 15 residues. CDR3 DNA: TGTGCCAGCAGCTTTCGAACTACGCTCGGCAATGAGCAGTTCTTC. It yields the protein CASSFRTTLGNEQFF.

This clonotype was picked up a small number of times. The chain uses TRBV5-1 and TRBJ2-3; TRBD2 aligns across 11 bases. Germline V lookup: CDR1 SGHRS, CDR2 YFSETQ. The CDR3 sequence is 18 residues long. V trimming: 3 bases; J trimming: 1 base; junction bases outside the gene matches: 10. CDR3 bases: TGCGCCAGCAGCTCAGGACTAGCGGGCCCGGTCGGCACAGATACGCAGTATTTT. It specifies CASSSGLAGPVGTDTQYF.

The chain joins TRBV28 to TRBJ2-7; TRBD1 agrees at 10 bases. Germline V gene data show CDR1 as MDHEN and CDR2 as SYDVKM. Trimming removed 5 bases from V and 5 bases from J; junction bases left unmatched: 9. The CDR3 totals 15 residues. The chain's CDR3 is CASSPWGQGYNEQYF. The CDR3 DNA is TGTGCCAGCAGTCCGTGGGGACAGGGGTATAACGAGCAGTACTTC. The full variable domain, rest sourced from reference TRBV28 and TRBJ2-7, is DVKVTQSSRYLVKRTGEKVFLECVQDMDHENMFWYRQDPGLGLRLIYFSYDVKMKEKGDIPEGYSVSREKKERFSLILESASTNQTSMYLCASSPWGQGYNEQYFGPGTRLTVT.

In this sample, this clonotype turned up many times. The J gene is TRBJ2-1, the V gene TRBV7-2, with 8 bases lining up with TRBD1. Germline CDR1 SGHTA, CDR2 FQGNSA. The CDR3 is 14 residues long. The V gene end was trimmed by 1 base and the J gene end by 8 bases; junction bases not matched to a gene: 4. The CDR3 nucleotides read TGTGCCAGCAGCTTAGAACCAGGGGGCGATGAGCAGTTCTTC. Its protein is CASSLEPGGDEQFF.

This clonotype was seen more than once but under ten times. V and J are TRBV20-1 and TRBJ2-1, with TRBD2 matching 7 bases. CDR3 size: 14 residues. Germline values: CDR1 DFQATT, CDR2 SNEGSKA (reference sequence). V lost 3 bases to trimming and J lost 8 bases; unmatched junction nucleotides: 10. CDR3 protein: CSASGASGGYEQFF. The CDR3 nucleotides are TGCAGTGCTAGTGGTGCTAGCGGTGGATATGAGCAGTTCTTC.

The chain is built from TRBV29-1 and TRBJ2-7; D unclear. V lost 0 bases, J lost 8 bases, and 8 bases lay in between. This CDR3 is built from 11 residues. Germline-derived CDR1 and CDR2 are SQVTM and ANQGSEA. DNA of the CDR3: TGCAGCGTTGAAGACTGGCCACAGCAGTACTTC. Its translation: CSVEDWPQQYF.

The rearrangement links TRBV3-1 to TRBJ2-7; 7 bases align to TRBD2. CDR1 is LGHDT, CDR2 YNNKEL, per germline (reference sequence). V shed 6 bases, J shed 3 bases, and the junction held 11 bases outside the gene matches. The CDR3 runs to 15 residues. In DNA, the CDR3 is TGTGCCAGCAGAAGAGCGGGAACGGCTCTCTACGAGCAGTACTTC. Translated: CASRRAGTALYEQYF.

The CDR3 nucleotides read TGTGCCAGCAGTCCCCCCGGGACAGGGAACTACAATGAGCAGTTCTTC. This encodes CASSPPGTGNYNEQFF. The chain uses TRBV6-2 or TRBV6-3 and TRBJ2-1; 9 positions agree with TRBD1. The CDR3 contains 16 residues. Germline V gene data show CDR1 as MNHEY and CDR2 as SVGEGT. The V segment lost 5 bases and the J segment 3 bases; nucleotides outside the gene matches: 8.

J is TRBJ1-5 and V is TRBV12-3 or TRBV12-4; maybe TRBD1 (5 bases). This CDR3 is 15 amino acids long. Deletions cut 1 base from V and 1 base from J, with 8 bases between. The CDR3 DNA reads as TGTGCCAGCAGTTTAGACCGGGGGAGCAATCAGCCCCAGCATTTT. Protein product: CASSLDRGSNQPQHF.

This clonotype came up many times. The chain couples TRBV19 to TRBJ2-2; unclear D gene. The germline V and J ends were trimmed by 3 bases and 6 bases, with 8 bases remaining between them. Germline CDR1 reads LNHDA; CDR2 reads SQIVND (reference sequence). CDR3 length equals 13 residues. The CDR3 DNA reads TGTGCCAGTAGTATGGTAGCCTCCGGGGAGCTGTTTTTT. This codes for CASSMVASGELFF. Combining the CDR3 with reference TRBV19 and TRBJ2-2 gives the whole variable domain DGGITQSPKYLFRKEGQNVTLSCEQNLNHDAMYWYRQDPGQGLRLIYYSQIVNDFQKGDIAEGYSVSREKKESFPLTVTSAQKNPTAFYLCASSMVASGELFFGEGSRLTVL.

This clonotype was seen a handful of times. This chain uses TRBV29-1 with TRBJ1-4; the D is unclear. Trimming shortened V by 7 bases and J by 8 bases, and 8 bases separated the two germline ends. Germline CDR1 is SQVTM and CDR2 is ANQGSEA. The CDR3 is 10 residues long. The CDR3: CSARSEKLFF. In DNA form, the CDR3 reads TGCAGCGCACGGTCGGAAAAACTGTTTTTT.